This T cell receptor (beta chain) is from a study of T-cell reconstitution after alpha-beta-depleted transplantation in children. Germline V gene lookup returns CDR1 SNHLY and CDR2 FYNNEI. This CDR3 has 14 amino acids. Between the trimmed V and J ends, which lost 8 bases and 1 base, there was a span of 14 bases. This clonotype was seen a few times. TCRbeta library preparation incorporated unique molecular identifiers. TCRdb used MiXCR to reprocess the PCR reads, holding one entry per CDR3 protein. The data show some 490,000 distinct CDR3 sequences, around 13% seen once. This sequence joins TRBV2 and TRBJ1-1; D unresolved. This receptor was obtained from a human donor who donated a stem cell graft to a child with combined immunodeficiency. The sequencing here drew on PBMCs from the stem cell graft donor, taken from the stem cell graft. CDR3 bases: TGTGCCAGCCGGAGCAGCCCGGGGAACACTGAAGCTTTCTTT. Translated, it gives CASRSSPGNTEAFF.